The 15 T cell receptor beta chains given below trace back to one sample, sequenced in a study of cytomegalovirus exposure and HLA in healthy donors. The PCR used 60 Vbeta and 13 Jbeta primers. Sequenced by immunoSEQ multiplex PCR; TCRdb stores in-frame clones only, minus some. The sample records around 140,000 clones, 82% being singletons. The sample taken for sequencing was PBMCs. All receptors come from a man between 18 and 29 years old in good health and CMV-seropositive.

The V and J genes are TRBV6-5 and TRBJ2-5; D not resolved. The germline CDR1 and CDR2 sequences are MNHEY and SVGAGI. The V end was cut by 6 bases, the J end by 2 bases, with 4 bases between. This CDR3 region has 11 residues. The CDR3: CASSSQETQYF. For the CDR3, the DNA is TGTGCCAGCAGCTCTCAAGAGACCCAGTACTTC.

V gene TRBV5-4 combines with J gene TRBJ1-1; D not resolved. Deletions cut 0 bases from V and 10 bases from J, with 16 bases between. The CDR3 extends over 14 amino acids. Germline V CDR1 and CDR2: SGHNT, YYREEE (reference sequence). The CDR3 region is CASSLAYIGGRAFF. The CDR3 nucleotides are TGTGCCAGCAGCTTGGCATACATTGGCGGGAGAGCTTTCTTT. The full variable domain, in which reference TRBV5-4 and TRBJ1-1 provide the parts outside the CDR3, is ETGVTQSPTHLIKTRGQQVTLRCSSQSGHNTVSWYQQALGQGPQFIFQYYREEENGRGNFPPRFSGLQFPNYSSELNVNALELDDSALYLCASSLAYIGGRAFFGQGTRLTVV.

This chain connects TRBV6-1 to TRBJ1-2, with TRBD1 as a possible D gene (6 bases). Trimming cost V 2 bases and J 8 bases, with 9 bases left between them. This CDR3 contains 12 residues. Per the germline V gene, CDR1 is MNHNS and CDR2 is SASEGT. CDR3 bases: TGTGCCAGCAGTGAACAGGGACAAGGCTACACCTTC. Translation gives CASSEQGQGYTF.

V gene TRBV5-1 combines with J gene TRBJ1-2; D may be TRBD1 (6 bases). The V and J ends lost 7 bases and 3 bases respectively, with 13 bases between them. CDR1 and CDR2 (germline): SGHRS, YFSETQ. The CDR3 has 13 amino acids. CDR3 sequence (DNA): TGCGCCAGCGCGGAGACAGGCGACTATGGCTACACCTTC. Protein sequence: CASAETGDYGYTF. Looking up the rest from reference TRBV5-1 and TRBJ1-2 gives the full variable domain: KAGVTQTPRYLIKTRGQQVTLSCSPISGHRSVSWYQQTPGQGLQFLFEYFSETQRNKGNFPGRFSGRQFSNSRSEMNVSTLELGDSALYLCASAETGDYGYTFGSGTRLTVV.

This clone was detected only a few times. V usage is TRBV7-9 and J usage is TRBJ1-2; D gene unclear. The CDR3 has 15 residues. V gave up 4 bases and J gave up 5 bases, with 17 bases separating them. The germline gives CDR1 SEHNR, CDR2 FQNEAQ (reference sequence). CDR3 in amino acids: CASSSLLEGSYGYTF. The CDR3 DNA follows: TGTGCCAGCAGCTCCCTCTTGGAGGGTAGTTATGGCTACACCTTC.

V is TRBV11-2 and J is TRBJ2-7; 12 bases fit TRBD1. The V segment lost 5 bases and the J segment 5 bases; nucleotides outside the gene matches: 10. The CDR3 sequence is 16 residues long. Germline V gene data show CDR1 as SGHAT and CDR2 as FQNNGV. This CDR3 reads CASSHGTGQGANEQYF. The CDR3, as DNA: TGTGCCAGCAGCCACGGCACGGGACAGGGGGCGAACGAGCAGTACTTC.

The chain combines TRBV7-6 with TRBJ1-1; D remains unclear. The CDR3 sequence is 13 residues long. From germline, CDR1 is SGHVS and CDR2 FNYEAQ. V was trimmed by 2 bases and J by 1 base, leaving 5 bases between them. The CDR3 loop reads CASSLNRNTEAFF. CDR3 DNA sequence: TGTGCCAGCAGCTTAAACAGGAACACTGAAGCTTTCTTT. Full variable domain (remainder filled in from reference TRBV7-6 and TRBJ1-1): GAGVSQSPRYKVTKRGQDVALRCDPISGHVSLYWYRQALGQGPEFLTYFNYEAQQDKSGLPNDRFSAERPEGSISTLTIQRTEQRDSAMYRCASSLNRNTEAFFGQGTRLTVV.

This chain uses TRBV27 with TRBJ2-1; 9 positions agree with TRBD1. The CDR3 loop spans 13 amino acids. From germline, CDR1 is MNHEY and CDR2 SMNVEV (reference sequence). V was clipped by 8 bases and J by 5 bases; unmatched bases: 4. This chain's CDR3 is CASRRQGDNEQFF. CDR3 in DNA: TGTGCCAGCCGCAGACAGGGGGACAATGAGCAGTTCTTC.

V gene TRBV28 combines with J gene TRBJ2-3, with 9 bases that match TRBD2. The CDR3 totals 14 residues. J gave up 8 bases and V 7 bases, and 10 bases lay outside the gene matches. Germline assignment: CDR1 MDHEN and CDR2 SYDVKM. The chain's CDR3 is CASKPGTSIRTQYF. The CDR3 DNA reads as TGTGCCAGCAAACCCGGGACTAGCATTCGTACGCAGTATTTT.

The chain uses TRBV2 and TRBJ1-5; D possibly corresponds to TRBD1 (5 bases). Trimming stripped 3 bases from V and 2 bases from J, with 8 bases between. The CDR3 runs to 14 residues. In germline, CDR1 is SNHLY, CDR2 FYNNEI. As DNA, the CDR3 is TGTGCCAGCAGTGACTTAGGGGGCAATCAGCCCCAGCATTTT. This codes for CASSDLGGNQPQHF.

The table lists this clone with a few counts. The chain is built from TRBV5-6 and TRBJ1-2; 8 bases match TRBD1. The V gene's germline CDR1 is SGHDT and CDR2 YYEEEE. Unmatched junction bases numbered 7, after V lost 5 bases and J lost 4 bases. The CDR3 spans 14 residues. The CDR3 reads CASRAGTGLYGYTF. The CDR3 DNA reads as TGTGCCAGCAGGGCCGGGACAGGCCTCTATGGCTACACCTTC. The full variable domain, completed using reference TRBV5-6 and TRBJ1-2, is DAGVTQSPTHLIKTRGQQVTLRCSPKSGHDTVSWYQQALGQGPQFIFQYYEEEERQRGNFPDRFSGHQFPNYSSELNVNALLLGDSALYLCASRAGTGLYGYTFGSGTRLTVV.

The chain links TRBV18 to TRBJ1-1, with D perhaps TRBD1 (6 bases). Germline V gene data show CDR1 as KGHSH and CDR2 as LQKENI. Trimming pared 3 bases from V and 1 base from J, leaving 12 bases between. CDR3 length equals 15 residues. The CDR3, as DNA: TGTGCCAGCTCACCGGCCGGGACACAGAACACTGAAGCTTTCTTT. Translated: CASSPAGTQNTEAFF.

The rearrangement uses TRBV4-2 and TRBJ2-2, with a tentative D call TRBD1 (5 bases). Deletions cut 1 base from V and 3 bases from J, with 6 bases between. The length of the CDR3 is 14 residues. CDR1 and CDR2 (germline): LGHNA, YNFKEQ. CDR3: CASSQAGYTGELFF. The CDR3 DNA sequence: TGTGCCAGCAGCCAAGCAGGGTACACCGGGGAGCTGTTTTTT.

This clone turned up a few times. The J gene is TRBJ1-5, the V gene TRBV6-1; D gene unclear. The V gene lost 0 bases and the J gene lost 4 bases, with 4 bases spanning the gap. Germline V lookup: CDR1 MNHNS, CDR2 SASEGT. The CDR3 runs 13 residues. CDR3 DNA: TGTGCCAGCAGTGAAGCCCTTAATCAGCCCCAGCATTTT. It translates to CASSEALNQPQHF.

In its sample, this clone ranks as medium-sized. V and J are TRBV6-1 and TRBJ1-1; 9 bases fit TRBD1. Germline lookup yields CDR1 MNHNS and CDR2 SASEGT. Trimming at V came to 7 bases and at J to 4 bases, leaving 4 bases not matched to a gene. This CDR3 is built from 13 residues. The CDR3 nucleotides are TGTGCCAGCACCCCACAGGGGGCCACTGAAGCTTTCTTT. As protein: CASTPQGATEAFF.